The rows below give T cell receptor beta chains drawn from one sample of a study of blood T cell repertoires in COVID-19. TCRdb's copy holds only in-frame clones and misses some; the assay was immunoSEQ multiplex PCR. The sample shows roughly 350,000 clones, 87% of them seen only once. Sequencing used peripheral blood. These receptors originate from a woman in her 30s with COVID-19, enrolled during active disease. CDR3s include the opening cysteine and the closing phenylalanine or tryptophan. A D gene is named only where the DNA matches it firmly.

>TRBD1|TRBV7-2|TRBJ2-7
CASSLALGTGYEQYF
TGTGCCAGCAGCTTAGCGCTAGGGACAGGCTACGAGCAGTACTTC
>TRBD2|TRBV7-9|TRBJ2-1
CASSDLAGRRNEQFF
TGTGCCAGCAGCGACCTAGCGGGAAGGAGGAATGAGCAGTTCTTC
>-|TRBV11-2|TRBJ2-3
CASSLRTTTDTQYF
TGTGCCAGCAGCCTACGGACTACCACAGATACGCAGTATTTT
>TRBD1|TRBV5-1|TRBJ1-1
CASSSGQGGGRDTEAFF
TGCGCCAGCAGCTCCGGACAGGGGGGTGGTAGGGACACTGAAGCTTTCTTT
>-|TRBV28|TRBJ1-4
CASIDRPGSLEEKLFF
TGTGCCAGCATCGACCGACCAGGGTCCCTGGAGGAAAAACTGTTTTTT
>TRBD2|TRBV5-4|TRBJ2-5
CASSPATSGNIETQYF
TGTGCCAGCAGCCCCGCAACCAGCGGGAATATCGAGACCCAGTACTTC
>-|TRBV3-1/TRBV3-2|TRBJ2-7
CASSQSPRYEQYF
TGTGCCAGCAGCCAATCTCCCCGCTACGAGCAGTACTTC
>-|TRBV7-9|TRBJ2-1
CASSSGERVDEQFF
TGTGCCAGCAGCTCGGGGGAGCGGGTGGATGAGCAGTTCTTC
>TRBD2|TRBV10-1|TRBJ2-7
CASSESGLYEQYF
TGCGCCAGCAGTGAGTCGGGACTATACGAGCAGTACTTC
>TRBD2|TRBV6-4|TRBJ2-1
CASSSGTSGIGEQFF
TGTGCCAGCAGTTCCGGGACTAGCGGGATCGGAGAGCAGTTCTTC